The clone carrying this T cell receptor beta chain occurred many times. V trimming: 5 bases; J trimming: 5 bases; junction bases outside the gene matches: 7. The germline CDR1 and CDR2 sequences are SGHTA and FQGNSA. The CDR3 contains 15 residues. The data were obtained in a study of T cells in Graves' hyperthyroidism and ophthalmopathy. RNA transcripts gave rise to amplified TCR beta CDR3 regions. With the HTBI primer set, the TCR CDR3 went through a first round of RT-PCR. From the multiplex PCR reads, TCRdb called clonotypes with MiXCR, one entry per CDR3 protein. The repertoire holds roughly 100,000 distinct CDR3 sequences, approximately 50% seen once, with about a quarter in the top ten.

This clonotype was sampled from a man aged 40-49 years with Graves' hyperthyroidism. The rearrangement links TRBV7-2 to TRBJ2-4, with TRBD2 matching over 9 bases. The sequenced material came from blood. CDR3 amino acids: CASSLRLAGENIQYF. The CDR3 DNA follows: TGTGCCAGCAGCCTCAGATTAGCGGGGGAAAACATTCAGTACTTC. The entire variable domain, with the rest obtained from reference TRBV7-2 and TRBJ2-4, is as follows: GAGVSQSPSNKVTEKGKDVELRCDPISGHTALYWYRQSLGQGLEFLIYFQGNSAPDKSGLPSDRFSAERTGGSVSTLTIQRTQQEDSAVYLCASSLRLAGENIQYFGAGTRLSVL.